The rows below give T cell receptor beta chains drawn from one sample of a study of blood T cell repertoires in COVID-19. Using immunoSEQ multiplex PCR, the repertoire was profiled, and TCRdb retains in-frame clones only, with some absent. Of about 250,000 clones listed, about 87% are singletons. The sequenced sample consisted of peripheral blood. These receptor sequences come from a young woman with COVID-19, enrolled during active disease. CDR3s include the opening cysteine and the closing phenylalanine or tryptophan. The D gene is left open where the match is weak. Clone sizes are given selectively: once, few, many, or a class where the clone is expanded.

TRBV5-5,15,-,-,TRBJ2-1,TGTGCCAGCAGCGATCCAGGGGGGATCTACAATGAGCAGTTCTTC,CASSDPGGIYNEQFF
TRBV7-2,15,-,TRBD2,TRBJ2-1,TGTGGGACAGCGTCCGGGAGGGCCTCCTACAATGAGCAGTTCTTC,CGTASGRASYNEQFF
TRBV11-3,13,-,-,TRBJ1-4,TGTGCCAGCAGTATCGAGTCTAATGAAAAACTGTTTTTT,CASSIESNEKLFF
TRBV15,17,-,TRBD1,TRBJ1-5,TGTGCCACCAGCACATCCGACAGGGGAGGGGTCAATCAGCCCCAGCATTTT,CATSTSDRGGVNQPQHF
TRBV11-2,12,few,-,TRBJ2-2,TGTGCCAGCAGATATAGTTTCGGGGAGCTGTTTTTT,CASRYSFGELFF
TRBV6-2/TRBV6-3,11,once,-,TRBJ2-2,TGTGCCAGCAGTTCCTACGGGGAGCTGTTTTTT,CASSSYGELFF
TRBV7-2,17,-,TRBD2,TRBJ2-3,TGTGCCAGCAGCCCTACTCTAGCGGTCTCAAGCACAGATACGCAGTATTTT,CASSPTLAVSSTDTQYF
TRBV10-1,17,-,TRBD2,TRBJ2-1,TGCGCCAGCAGTTTCTTCGGGACTAGCGGGGCTTCCAATGAGCAGTTCTTC,CASSFFGTSGASNEQFF
TRBV7-2,13,-,-,TRBJ1-1,TGTGCCAGCAGCTTAGCACAGAACACTGAAGCTTTCTTT,CASSLAQNTEAFF
TRBV19,14,-,TRBD1,TRBJ1-5,TGTGCCATAGGGTGGCAGGGGGGCAATCAGCCCCAGCATTTT,CAIGWQGGNQPQHF
TRBV7-2,11,-,-,TRBJ1-1,TGTGCCAGCAGCTTAACAGGGCGGGCTTTCTTT,CASSLTGRAFF
TRBV19,14,-,-,TRBJ2-3,TGTGCCAGTACTCCGACAGGTAGCGCAGATACGCAGTATTTT,CASTPTGSADTQYF
TRBV7-2,15,-,TRBD1,TRBJ1-1,TGTGCCAGCAGCCCGCCGGGACAGGGAGGCCATGAAGCTTTCTTT,CASSPPGQGGHEAFF
TRBV11-2,12,-,-,TRBJ1-2,TGTGCCAGCAGCTCCTTCGGGGATGGCTACACCTTC,CASSSFGDGYTF